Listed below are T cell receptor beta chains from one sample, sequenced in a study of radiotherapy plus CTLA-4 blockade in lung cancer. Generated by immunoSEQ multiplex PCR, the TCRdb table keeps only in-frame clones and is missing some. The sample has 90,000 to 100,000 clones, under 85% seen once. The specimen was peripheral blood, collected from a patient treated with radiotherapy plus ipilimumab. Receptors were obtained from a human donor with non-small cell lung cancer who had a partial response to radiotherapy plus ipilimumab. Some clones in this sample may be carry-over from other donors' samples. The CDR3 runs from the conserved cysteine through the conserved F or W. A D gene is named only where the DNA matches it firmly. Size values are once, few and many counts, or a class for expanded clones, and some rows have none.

CDR3 protein: CASSGGDGSYEQYF; CDR3 DNA: TGTGCCAGCAGCGGAGGGGACGGGAGTTACGAGCAGTACTTC; V gene: TRBV11-3; clone size: -; J gene: TRBJ2-7; D gene: -
CDR3 protein: CASSAQLAGGLKTQYF; CDR3 DNA: TGTGCCAGTAGCGCCCAACTAGCGGGGGGTCTAAAGACCCAGTACTTC; V gene: TRBV19; clone size: -; J gene: TRBJ2-5; D gene: TRBD2
CDR3 protein: CASSVWTPQSQPQHF; CDR3 DNA: TGTGCCAGCAGTGTTTGGACTCCCCAGTCACAGCCCCAGCATTTT; V gene: TRBV6-1; clone size: -; J gene: TRBJ1-5; D gene: -
CDR3 protein: CASSQGTAYGYTF; CDR3 DNA: TGTGCCAGCAGCCAAGGGACAGCCTATGGCTACACCTTC; V gene: TRBV9; clone size: few; J gene: TRBJ1-2; D gene: TRBD1
CDR3 protein: CSVEDRRKNTEAFF; CDR3 DNA: TGCAGCGTTGAAGATCGCAGAAAGAACACTGAAGCTTTCTTT; V gene: TRBV29-1; clone size: once; J gene: TRBJ1-1; D gene: -
CDR3 protein: CASSLRLDEKLFF; CDR3 DNA: TGTGCCAGCAGCTTACGGTTAGATGAAAAACTGTTTTTT; V gene: TRBV7-9; clone size: few; J gene: TRBJ1-4; D gene: -
CDR3 protein: CASTSDRVGWTQYF; CDR3 DNA: TGTGCCAGCACCTCCGACAGGGTCGGCTGGACCCAGTACTTC; V gene: TRBV5-6; clone size: -; J gene: TRBJ2-5; D gene: TRBD1
CDR3 protein: CASATGGGSNQPQHF; CDR3 DNA: TGTGCCAGTGCCACAGGGGGAGGTAGCAATCAGCCCCAGCATTTT; V gene: TRBV19; clone size: -; J gene: TRBJ1-5; D gene: TRBD1
CDR3 protein: CASSHGGVQETQYF; CDR3 DNA: TGCGCCAGCAGCCACGGCGGGGTGCAAGAGACCCAGTACTTC; V gene: TRBV4-1; clone size: -; J gene: TRBJ2-5; D gene: -
CDR3 protein: CASSPADRGLWEQYF; CDR3 DNA: TGTGCCAGCAGTCCTGCGGACAGGGGGCTGTGGGAGCAGTACTTC; V gene: TRBV6-1; clone size: medium-sized; J gene: TRBJ2-7; D gene: TRBD1
CDR3 protein: CASSFGGGAGEQYF; CDR3 DNA: TGTGCCAGCAGCTTTGGCGGGGGGGCGGGCGAGCAGTACTTC; V gene: TRBV7-2; clone size: -; J gene: TRBJ2-7; D gene: TRBD2
CDR3 protein: CAWSGGEYGYTF; CDR3 DNA: TGTGCCTGGAGTGGGGGCGAGTATGGCTACACCTTC; V gene: TRBV30; clone size: few; J gene: TRBJ1-2; D gene: -
CDR3 protein: CASSIFAGTSYNEQFF; CDR3 DNA: TGTGCCAGTAGTATTTTCGCGGGAACCTCCTACAATGAGCAGTTCTTC; V gene: TRBV19; clone size: -; J gene: TRBJ2-1; D gene: -
CDR3 protein: CASSGRGNEETQYF; CDR3 DNA: TGTGCCAGCAGTGGGCGGGGGAACGAAGAGACCCAGTACTTC; V gene: TRBV2; clone size: -; J gene: TRBJ2-5; D gene: TRBD2
CDR3 protein: CASSPPLAQETQYF; CDR3 DNA: TGTGCCAGCTCACCACCGCTGGCCCAAGAGACCCAGTACTTC; V gene: TRBV18; clone size: -; J gene: TRBJ2-5; D gene: -
CDR3 protein: CASSLRGYGYTF; CDR3 DNA: TGTGCCAGCAGCTTAAGGGGTTATGGCTACACCTTC; V gene: TRBV7-2; clone size: -; J gene: TRBJ1-2; D gene: -
CDR3 protein: CASSFDWTAGEQYF; CDR3 DNA: TGTGCCAGCAGCTTTGATTGGACAGCAGGGGAGCAGTACTTC; V gene: TRBV7-2; clone size: -; J gene: TRBJ2-7; D gene: -
CDR3 protein: CASSFVADSYEQYF; CDR3 DNA: TGCGCCAGCAGCTTTGTGGCAGACTCCTACGAGCAGTACTTC; V gene: TRBV5-1; clone size: -; J gene: TRBJ2-7; D gene: -
CDR3 protein: CASSQDLAGTDTQYF; CDR3 DNA: TGCGCCAGCAGCCAAGATCTAGCGGGGACAGATACGCAGTATTTT; V gene: TRBV4-3; clone size: once; J gene: TRBJ2-3; D gene: TRBD2
CDR3 protein: CASSPINRGNTEAFF; CDR3 DNA: TGTGCCAGCAGTCCCATTAACAGGGGGAACACTGAAGCTTTCTTT; V gene: TRBV28; clone size: few; J gene: TRBJ1-1; D gene: TRBD1
CDR3 protein: CASSSGLADHEQYF; CDR3 DNA: TGCGCCAGCAGCTCGGGACTAGCGGACCACGAGCAGTACTTC; V gene: TRBV5-1; clone size: -; J gene: TRBJ2-7; D gene: TRBD2
CDR3 protein: CASSQEQGFYTF; CDR3 DNA: TGTGCCAGCAGCCAAGAACAGGGGTTCTACACCTTC; V gene: TRBV4-2; clone size: -; J gene: TRBJ1-2; D gene: TRBD1
CDR3 protein: CATSRDLAETQYF; CDR3 DNA: TGTGCCACCAGCAGAGATCTAGCGGAGACCCAGTACTTC; V gene: TRBV15; clone size: -; J gene: TRBJ2-5; D gene: -
CDR3 protein: CSVTGTYEQYF; CDR3 DNA: TGCAGCGTAACAGGCACCTACGAGCAGTACTTC; V gene: TRBV20-1; clone size: -; J gene: TRBJ2-7; D gene: -
CDR3 protein: CASSRFRGSYGYTF; CDR3 DNA: TGTGCCAGCAGCCGGTTCAGGGGGAGCTATGGCTACACCTTC; V gene: TRBV7-8; clone size: -; J gene: TRBJ1-2; D gene: TRBD1
CDR3 protein: CASSSPGLAGSGEQFF; CDR3 DNA: TGTGCCAGCAGCTCCCCGGGACTAGCGGGGTCAGGTGAGCAGTTCTTC; V gene: TRBV7-2; clone size: -; J gene: TRBJ2-1; D gene: TRBD2